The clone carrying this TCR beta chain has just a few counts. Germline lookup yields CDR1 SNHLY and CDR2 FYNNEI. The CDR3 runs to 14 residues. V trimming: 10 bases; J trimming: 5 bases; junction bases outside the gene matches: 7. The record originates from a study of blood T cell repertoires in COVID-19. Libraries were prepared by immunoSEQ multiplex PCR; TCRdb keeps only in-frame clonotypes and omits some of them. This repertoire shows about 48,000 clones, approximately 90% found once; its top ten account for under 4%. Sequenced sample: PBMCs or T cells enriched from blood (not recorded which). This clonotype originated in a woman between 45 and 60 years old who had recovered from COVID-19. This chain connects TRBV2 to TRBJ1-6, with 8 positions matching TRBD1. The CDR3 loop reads CATRQGLDNSPLHF. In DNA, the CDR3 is TGTGCCACTCGACAGGGGCTTGATAATTCACCCCTCCACTTT.